Here is one TCR beta chain with its context. Its cognate antigen is unknown. This specimen comes from a study of cytomegalovirus exposure and HLA in healthy donors. For the study at large: Clustering assigned 70% to 90% of the roughly 400 genotyped donors to the Caucasian-associated ancestry cluster.

PCR involved 60 Vbeta and 13 Jbeta primers. The repertoire was sequenced with immunoSEQ multiplex PCR; TCRdb's copy has only in-frame clones and lacks some. The sample has 79,000 or so clones; 79% are singletons. The study, taken as a whole, reports: Most of the CMV-associated TCR beta chains (in a later analysis) appeared to be HLA-restricted. In all likelihood, a cluster of highly shared sequence variants was a sequencing artifact.

This sequence was found in a woman between 40 and 50 years old in good health and CMV-seropositive. Sequencing was carried out using PBMCs.

The CDR3 here is CASSASPRESPYEQYF. The CDR3 DNA is TGTGCCAGCAGTGCATCCCCACGGGAGAGCCCCTACGAGCAGTACTTC. The chain uses TRBV9 and TRBJ2-7; D might be TRBD2 (6 bases). The CDR3 loop spans 16 amino acids. The V and J ends lost 5 bases and 2 bases respectively, with 20 bases between them. Germline CDR1 is SGDLS and CDR2 is YYNGEE. Full variable domain (missing parts from reference TRBV9 and TRBJ2-7): DSGVTQTPKHLITATGQRVTLRCSPRSGDLSVYWYQQSLDQGLQFLIQYYNGEERAKGNILERFSAQQFPDLHSELNLSSLELGDSALYFCASSASPRESPYEQYFGPGTRLTVT.